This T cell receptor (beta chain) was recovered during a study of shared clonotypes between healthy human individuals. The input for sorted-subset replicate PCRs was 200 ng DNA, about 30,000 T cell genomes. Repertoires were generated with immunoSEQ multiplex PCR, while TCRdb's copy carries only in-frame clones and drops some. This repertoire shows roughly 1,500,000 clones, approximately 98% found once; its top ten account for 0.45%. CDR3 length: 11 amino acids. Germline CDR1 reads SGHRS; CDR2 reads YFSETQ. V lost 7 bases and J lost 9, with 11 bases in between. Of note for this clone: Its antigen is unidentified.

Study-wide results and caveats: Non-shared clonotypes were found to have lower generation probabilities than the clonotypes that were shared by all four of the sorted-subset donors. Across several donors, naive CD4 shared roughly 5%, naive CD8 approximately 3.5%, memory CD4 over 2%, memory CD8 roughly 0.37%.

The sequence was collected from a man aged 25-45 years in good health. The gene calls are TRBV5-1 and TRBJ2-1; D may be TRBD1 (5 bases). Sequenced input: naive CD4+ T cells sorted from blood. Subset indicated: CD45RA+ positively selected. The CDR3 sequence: CASGAPFEQFF. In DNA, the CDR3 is TGCGCCAGCGGGGCCCCGTTTGAGCAGTTCTTC.